The rows below give T cell receptor beta chains drawn from one sample of a study of blood T cell repertoires in COVID-19. The method was immunoSEQ multiplex PCR; TCRdb's version includes in-frame clones alone and lacks a portion of them. The table shows 330,000 or so clones, with over 80% occurring only once. The sample consisted of PBMCs or T cells enriched from blood (not recorded which). Receptors originate from a man aged 25-45 years who had recovered from COVID-19. Both conserved end residues are part of each CDR3. Fields, in order: clone size, D gene, J gene, V gene, CDR3 protein, CDR3 DNA. D genes are given only for firm matches. A row's size may be missing; if present it is once, few, many or a size class.

>.|TRBD1|TRBJ2-3|TRBV6-4
CASSPLKGQSTDTQYF
TGTGCCAGCAGTCCCTTAAAGGGACAGAGCACAGATACGCAGTATTTT
>.|.|TRBJ2-5|TRBV4-1
CASSQDPSQETQYF
TGCGCCAGCAGCCAAGATCCCAGCCAAGAGACCCAGTACTTC
>.|.|TRBJ2-6|TRBV7-8
CASRLAGANVLTF
TGTGCCAGCAGGCTAGCGGGGGCCAACGTCCTGACTTTC
>.|.|TRBJ1-6|TRBV7-2
CASRGTLNSPLHF
TGTGCCAGCAGGGGCACCTTAAATTCACCCCTCCACTTT
>.|.|TRBJ2-1|TRBV10-2
CASGPTSYNEQFF
TGCGCCAGCGGGCCCACTTCCTACAATGAGCAGTTCTTC
>.|.|TRBJ1-5|TRBV28
CASSPLAGYYSNQPQHF
TGTGCCAGCAGTCCCCTGGCCGGGTATTATAGCAATCAGCCCCAGCATTTT
>.|TRBD1|TRBJ1-6|TRBV7-2
CASSSRQGNNSPLHF
TGTGCCAGCAGCTCTCGACAGGGAAATAATTCACCCCTCCACTTT
>once|TRBD2|TRBJ2-2|TRBV4-2
CASSQEPRGGANTGELFF
TGTGCCAGCAGCCAGGAGCCCCGCGGGGGGGCGAACACCGGGGAGCTGTTTTTT
>.|TRBD1|TRBJ2-7|TRBV15
CATSRGYLQGATYEQYF
TGTGCCACCAGCAGAGGGTATCTACAGGGGGCCACCTACGAGCAGTACTTC
>.|.|TRBJ2-1|TRBV28
CASSFPELGNEQFF
TGTGCCAGCAGTTTTCCAGAACTAGGGAATGAGCAGTTCTTC
>once|.|TRBJ1-2|TRBV7-2
CASSGRVNYGYTF
TGTGCCAGCAGTGGCAGGGTCAACTATGGCTACACCTTC
>.|.|TRBJ1-5|TRBV6-5
CASSWEFNQPQHF
TGTGCCAGCAGTTGGGAGTTCAATCAGCCCCAGCATTTT
>.|.|TRBJ1-4|TRBV27
CASGPLVATNEKLFF
TGTGCCAGCGGCCCTCTGGTTGCAACTAATGAAAAACTGTTTTTT
>.|.|TRBJ1-6|TRBV6-5
CASSWGGGSYNSPLHF
TGTGCCAGCAGTTGGGGAGGGGGTTCCTATAATTCACCCCTCCACTTT
>.|.|TRBJ2-7|TRBV20-1
CSARSGYEQYF
TGCAGTGCTAGATCAGGGTACGAGCAGTACTTC
>.|TRBD1|TRBJ2-2|TRBV7-9
CASSPTTGDTGELFF
TGTGCCAGCAGTCCAACGACAGGGGACACCGGGGAGCTGTTTTTT
>.|.|TRBJ2-7|TRBV18
CASSPSGRGDEQYF
TGTGCCAGCTCACCATCGGGCAGGGGAGACGAGCAGTACTTC
>.|TRBD2|TRBJ2-1|TRBV10-3
CAISEGLAGGNEQFF
TGTGCCATCAGTGAGGGACTAGCGGGAGGGAATGAGCAGTTCTTC
>.|.|TRBJ1-2|TRBV28
CASSLEVAYGYTF
TGTGCCAGCAGTTTAGAAGTGGCCTATGGCTACACCTTC
>.|TRBD1|TRBJ1-4|TRBV7-8
CASSLTGTATANEKLFF
TGTGCCAGCAGCTTAACCGGGACAGCGACGGCTAATGAAAAACTGTTTTTT
>.|TRBD1|TRBJ1-6|TRBV7-9
CASRSGGSPLHF
TGTGCCAGCAGGTCAGGGGGATCACCCCTCCACTTT
>few|.|TRBJ1-6|TRBV30
CAWSVGTRVNSPLHF
TGTGCCTGGAGTGTTGGGACACGGGTTAATTCACCCCTCCACTTT
>.|TRBD2|TRBJ2-1|TRBV7-9
CASSFSTLRGAYNEQFF
TGTGCCAGCAGCTTTTCCACCCTGCGGGGGGCCTACAATGAGCAGTTCTTC
>once|TRBD2|TRBJ2-7|TRBV15
CATASGGASYEQYF
TGTGCCACCGCTAGCGGGGGGGCCTCCTACGAGCAGTACTTC
>few|.|TRBJ2-7|TRBV3-1/TRBV3-2
CASSQPGAGPSSYEQYF
TGTGCCAGCAGCCAGCCTGGAGCGGGCCCTAGCTCCTACGAGCAGTACTTC
>.|.|TRBJ2-3|TRBV7-2
CASSYGVVGTQYF
TGTGCCAGCAGCTACGGGGTTGTCGGTACGCAGTATTTT
>.|.|TRBJ2-6|TRBV5-1
CASSLGNSGANVLTF
TGCGCCAGCAGCTTGGGTAACTCTGGGGCCAACGTCCTGACTTTC
>few|.|TRBJ2-7|TRBV11-2
CASSPDRSYEQYF
TGTGCCAGCAGCCCTGACAGATCCTACGAGCAGTACTTC
>.|TRBD1|TRBJ1-2|TRBV28
CASRRQGAYYGYTF
TGTGCCAGCAGGCGACAGGGGGCCTACTATGGCTACACCTTC
>.|.|TRBJ1-1|TRBV9
CASSVTGMMNTEAFF
TGTGCCAGCAGCGTAACGGGGATGATGAACACTGAAGCTTTCTTT
>.|.|TRBJ2-5|TRBV27
CASSPGLWGETQYF
TGTGCCAGCAGTCCCGGACTATGGGGAGAGACCCAGTACTTC
>.|.|TRBJ1-2|TRBV28
CASSALANYGYTF
TGTGCCAGCTCGGCGCTAGCTAACTATGGCTACACCTTC
>.|TRBD1|TRBJ2-7|TRBV28
CASSRQGETYEQYF
TGTGCCAGCAGTCGTCAGGGGGAGACCTACGAGCAGTACTTC
>.|.|TRBJ1-1|TRBV6-2/TRBV6-3
CASSYVGGTEAFF
TGTGCCAGCAGTTACGTGGGGGGCACTGAAGCTTTCTTT
>.|.|TRBJ1-1|TRBV3-1/TRBV3-2
CASSQDGGLNTEAFF
TGTGCCAGCAGCCAAGATGGGGGCCTGAACACTGAAGCTTTCTTT
>.|.|TRBJ2-2|TRBV7-9
CASSLRGTTNTGELFF
TGTGCCAGCAGCTTACGGGGTACAACGAACACCGGGGAGCTGTTTTTT
>.|TRBD2|TRBJ2-1|TRBV19
CASSGAPGTSVSYNEQFF
TGTGCCAGTAGTGGGGCCCCTGGGACTAGCGTATCCTACAATGAGCAGTTCTTC
>.|.|TRBJ1-6|TRBV2
CASKTDSRTLHF
TGTGCCAGCAAAACGGACTCAAGGACCCTCCACTTT
>.|.|TRBJ1-5|TRBV18
CASSLTGGQVKAQPQHF
TGTGCCAGCTCCCTTACCGGGGGGCAGGTAAAGGCCCAGCCCCAGCATTTT
>.|TRBD2|TRBJ2-3|TRBV2
CASSEASGGVGDTQYF
TGTGCCAGCAGTGAAGCGAGCGGGGGGGTCGGAGATACGCAGTATTTT
>.|TRBD1|TRBJ1-2|TRBV10-1
CASSAGQVYGYTF
TGCGCCAGCAGCGCCGGACAGGTCTATGGCTACACCTTC
>.|TRBD1|TRBJ1-1|TRBV6-5
CASKTGVNGAEAFF
TGTGCCAGCAAGACAGGGGTCAATGGGGCTGAAGCTTTCTTT
>few|.|TRBJ1-2|TRBV4-1
CASSQAQGSNYGYTF
TGCGCCAGCAGCCAAGCCCAGGGGTCTAACTATGGCTACACCTTC
>.|.|TRBJ1-6|TRBV14
CASSASPNSPLHF
TGTGCCAGCAGTGCCAGTCCTAATTCACCCCTCCACTTT
>.|.|TRBJ1-4|TRBV18
CASSPRAVNEKLFF
TGTGCCAGCTCACCACGGGCTGTGAATGAAAAACTGTTTTTT
>.|TRBD1|TRBJ2-3|TRBV5-3
CARRLGGPTDTQYF
TGTGCCAGAAGGCTAGGGGGCCCCACAGATACGCAGTATTTT
>.|.|TRBJ2-5|TRBV13
CASSYRDIDLLETQYF
TGTGCCAGCAGCTACCGGGACATTGACCTTTTGGAGACCCAGTACTTC
>.|TRBD2|TRBJ2-3|TRBV4-2
CASSPPGGGTDTQYF
TGTGCCAGCAGCCCCCCGGGAGGGGGGACAGATACGCAGTATTTT
>.|TRBD1|TRBJ1-1|TRBV7-2
CASSSDRAMNTEAFF
TGTGCCAGCAGCTCAGACAGGGCAATGAACACTGAAGCTTTCTTT
>once|.|TRBJ2-7|TRBV10-3
CAISEGRGGYYEQYF
TGTGCCATCAGTGAAGGGCGGGGAGGCTACTACGAGCAGTACTTC